Listed here is a single T cell receptor (beta chain). What it binds is unknown. Looked up from germline, CDR1 is SQVTM and CDR2 is ANQGSEA. There are 15 residues in the CDR3. The V end lost 7 bases, the J end lost 1 base, and 19 bases lay between the germline ends. In alopecia areata patients, both lesional scalp punch biopsies and peripheral blood were collected. PBMCs provided sorted CD4+ and CD8+ T cells. The data were taken from a study of CD8+ T cells in alopecia areata. Study-wide results and caveats: Compared with normal scalp, lesional scalp had higher clonality and more expanded CD8+ clones.

Sequencing used cDNA as its template, made by extracting RNA and reverse transcribing it. Assay used: immunoSEQ multiplex PCR; TCRdb lists only in-frame clones, some missing. The repertoire holds some 120,000 clones, with about 50% as singletons. Sequencing was carried out using NKG2D-low CD8+ T cells sorted from blood. The chain employs TRBV29-1 and TRBJ1-2, with D perhaps TRBD1 (6 bases). This receptor was taken from a human donor with alopecia areata. The CDR3 reads CSAGTGGYLNYGYTF. For the CDR3, the DNA is TGCAGCGCCGGGACGGGGGGCTATCTTAACTATGGCTACACCTTC.